These 3 T cell receptor beta chains were all obtained from the same sample, sequenced in a study of CD8+CD57+ T cells in acquired aplastic anemia. Genomic DNA templated the TCR beta VDJ and CDR3 profiling. TCRdb used MiXCR to reprocess the reads, holding one entry per CDR3 protein. Among 250,000 or so distinct CDR3 sequences listed, 40% to 50% were seen once. CD8+CD57+ cell expansion had been shown by flow cytometry in patients chosen for sequencing. The material sequenced was sorted CD4+, CD8+, or CD8+CD57+ T cells (not recorded which) from PBMCs. The receptors here all came from a human donor with aplastic anemia.

In this sample, this clonotype turned up many times. The genes are TRBV18 and TRBJ1-6; the D gene is possibly TRBD1 (5 bases). V shed 4 bases and J shed 4 bases, with 11 bases lying between them. CDR1 and CDR2 (germline): KGHSH, LQKENI. This CDR3 spans 15 amino acids. CDR3: CASSRVRGYNSPLHF. Written as DNA, the CDR3 is TGTGCCAGCTCACGGGTAAGGGGTTATAATTCACCCCTCCACTTT.

About this clonotype itself: A much larger clone differs from this one at a single base, so this may be a read error. The V call is TRBV9, the J call TRBJ1-2; the match to TRBD1 covers 10 bases. The CDR3 extends over 14 amino acids. The V gene's germline CDR1 is SGDLS and CDR2 YYNGEE. CDR3 DNA sequence: TGTGCCAGCAGTAGGGACAGGGGCTTCTATGGCCACACCTTC. Its protein is CASSRDRGFYGHTF.

This clonotype has just a few counts. This chain uses TRBV11-1 with TRBJ2-4, with a possible D match to TRBD1 (6 bases). Germline assignment: CDR1 SGHAT and CDR2 FQDESV (reference sequence). This CDR3 has 16 residues. Trimming removed 5 bases at V and 2 bases at J, with 16 bases between. CDR3: CASSPGTRGSKNIQYF. The CDR3 DNA sequence: TGTGCCAGCAGCCCGGGGACACGAGGGTCCAAAAACATTCAGTACTTC.